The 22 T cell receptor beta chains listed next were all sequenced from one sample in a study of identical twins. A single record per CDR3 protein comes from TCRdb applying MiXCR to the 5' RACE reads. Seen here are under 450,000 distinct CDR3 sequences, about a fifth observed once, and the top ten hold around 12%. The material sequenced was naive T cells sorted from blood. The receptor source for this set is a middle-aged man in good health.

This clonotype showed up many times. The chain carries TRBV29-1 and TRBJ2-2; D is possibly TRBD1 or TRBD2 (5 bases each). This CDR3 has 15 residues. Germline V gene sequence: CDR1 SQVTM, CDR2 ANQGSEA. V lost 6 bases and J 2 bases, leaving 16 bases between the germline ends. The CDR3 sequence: CSVGRTSGNTGELFF. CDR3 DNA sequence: TGCAGCGTGGGGCGTACTAGTGGCAACACCGGGGAGCTGTTTTTT.

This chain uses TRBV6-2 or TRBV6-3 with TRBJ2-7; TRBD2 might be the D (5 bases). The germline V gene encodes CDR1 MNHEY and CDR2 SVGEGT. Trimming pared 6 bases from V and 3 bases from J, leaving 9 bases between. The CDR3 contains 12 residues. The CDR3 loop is CASRTGFYEQYF. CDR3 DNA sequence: TGTGCCAGCAGAACGGGGTTCTACGAGCAGTACTTC.

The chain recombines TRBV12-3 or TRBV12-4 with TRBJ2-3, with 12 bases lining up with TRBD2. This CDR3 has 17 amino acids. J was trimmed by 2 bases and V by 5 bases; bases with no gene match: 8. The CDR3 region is CASSPRLAGVFTDTQYF. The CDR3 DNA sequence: TGTGCCAGCAGTCCAAGACTAGCGGGGGTTTTCACAGATACGCAGTATTTT.

CDR3 sequence (DNA): TGCGCCAGCAGCTTGGTCTCCAGCTCCTACGAGCAGTACTTC. Amino acids: CASSLVSSSYEQYF. This sequence joins TRBV5-1 and TRBJ2-7, with D uncertain. V gave up 0 bases and J gave up 0 bases, with 7 bases separating them. Germline values: CDR1 SGHRS, CDR2 YFSETQ. This CDR3 has 14 residues.

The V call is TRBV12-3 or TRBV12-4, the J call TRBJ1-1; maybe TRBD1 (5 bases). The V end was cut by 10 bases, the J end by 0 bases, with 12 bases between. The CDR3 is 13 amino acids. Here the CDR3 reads CATTMTVNTEAFF. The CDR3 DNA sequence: TGTGCCACTACGATGACAGTGAACACTGAAGCTTTCTTT.

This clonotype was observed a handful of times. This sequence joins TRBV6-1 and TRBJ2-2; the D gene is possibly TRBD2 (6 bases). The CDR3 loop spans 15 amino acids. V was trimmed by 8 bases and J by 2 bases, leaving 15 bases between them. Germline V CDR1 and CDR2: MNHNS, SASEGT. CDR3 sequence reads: CASRDRGTNTGELFF. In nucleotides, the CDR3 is TGTGCCAGCCGGGACCGCGGGACTAACACCGGGGAGCTGTTTTTT.

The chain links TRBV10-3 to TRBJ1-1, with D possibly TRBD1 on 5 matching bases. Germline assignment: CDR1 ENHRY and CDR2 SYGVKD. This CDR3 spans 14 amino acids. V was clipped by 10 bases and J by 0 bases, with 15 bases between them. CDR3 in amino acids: CATRGAGMNTEAFF. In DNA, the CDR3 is TGTGCCACCCGGGGCGCTGGGATGAACACTGAAGCTTTCTTT.

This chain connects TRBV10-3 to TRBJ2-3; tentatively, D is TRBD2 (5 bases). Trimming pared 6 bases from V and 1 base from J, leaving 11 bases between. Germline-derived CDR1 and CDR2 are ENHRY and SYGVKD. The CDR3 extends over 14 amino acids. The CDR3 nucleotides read TGTGCCATCAGCGCGAGGGCGGGCACAGATACGCAGTATTTT. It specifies CAISARAGTDTQYF.

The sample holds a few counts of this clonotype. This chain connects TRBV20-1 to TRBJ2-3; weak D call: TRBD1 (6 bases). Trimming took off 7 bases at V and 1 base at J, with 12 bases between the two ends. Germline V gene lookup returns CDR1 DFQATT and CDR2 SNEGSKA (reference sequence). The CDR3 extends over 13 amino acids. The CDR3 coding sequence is TGCAGTGGCGACAGGACCCGCACAGATACGCAGTATTTT. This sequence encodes CSGDRTRTDTQYF.

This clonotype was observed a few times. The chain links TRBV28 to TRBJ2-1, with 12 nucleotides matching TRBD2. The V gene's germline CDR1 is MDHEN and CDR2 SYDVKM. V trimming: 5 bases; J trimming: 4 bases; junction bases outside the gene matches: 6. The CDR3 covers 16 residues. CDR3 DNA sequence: TGTGCCAGCAGTACACTAGCGGGAGGCACTTACAATGAGCAGTTCTTC. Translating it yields CASSTLAGGTYNEQFF.

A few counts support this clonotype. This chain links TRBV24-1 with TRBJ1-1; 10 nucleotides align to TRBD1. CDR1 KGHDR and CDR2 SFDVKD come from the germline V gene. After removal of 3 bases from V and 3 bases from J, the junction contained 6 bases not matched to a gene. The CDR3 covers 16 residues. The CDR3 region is CATSDGDRGPDTEAFF. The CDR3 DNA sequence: TGTGCCACCAGTGATGGAGACAGGGGGCCGGACACTGAAGCTTTCTTT.

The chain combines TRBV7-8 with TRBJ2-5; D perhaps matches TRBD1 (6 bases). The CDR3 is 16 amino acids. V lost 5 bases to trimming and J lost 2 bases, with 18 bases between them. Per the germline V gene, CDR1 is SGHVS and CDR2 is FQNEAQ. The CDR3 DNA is TGTGCCAGCAGCCCCCGACGCCTGACAGGACAAGAGACCCAGTACTTC. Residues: CASSPRRLTGQETQYF. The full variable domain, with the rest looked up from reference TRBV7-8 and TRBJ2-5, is GAGVSQSPRYKVAKRGQDVALRCDPISGHVSLFWYQQALGQGPEFLTYFQNEAQLDKSGLPSDRFFAERPEGSVSTLKIQRTQQEDSAVYLCASSPRRLTGQETQYFGPGTRLLVL.

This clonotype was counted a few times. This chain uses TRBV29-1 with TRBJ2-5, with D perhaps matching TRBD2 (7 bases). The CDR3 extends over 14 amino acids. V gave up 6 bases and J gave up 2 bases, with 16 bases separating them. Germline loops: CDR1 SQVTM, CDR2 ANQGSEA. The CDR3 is CSVGVGGVQETQYF. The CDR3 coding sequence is TGCAGCGTAGGGGTAGGGGGGGTACAAGAGACCCAGTACTTC.

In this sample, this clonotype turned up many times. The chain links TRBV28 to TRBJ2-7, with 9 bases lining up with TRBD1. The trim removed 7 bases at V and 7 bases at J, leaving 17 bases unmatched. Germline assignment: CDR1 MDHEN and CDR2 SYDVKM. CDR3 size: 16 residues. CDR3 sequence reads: CASTLTALQGAGEQYF. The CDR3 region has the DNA TGTGCCAGCACCCTAACGGCGCTACAGGGGGCAGGGGAGCAGTACTTC. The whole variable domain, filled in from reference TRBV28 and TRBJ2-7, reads DVKVTQSSRYLVKRTGEKVFLECVQDMDHENMFWYRQDPGLGLRLIYFSYDVKMKEKGDIPEGYSVSREKKERFSLILESASTNQTSMYLCASTLTALQGAGEQYFGPGTRLTVT.

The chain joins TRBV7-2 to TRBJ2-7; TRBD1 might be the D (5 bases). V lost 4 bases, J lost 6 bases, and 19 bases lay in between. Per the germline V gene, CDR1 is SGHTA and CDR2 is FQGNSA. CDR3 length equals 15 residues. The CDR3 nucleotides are TGTGCCAGCAGCTCCCCGTATTATCAGGGCAGCGAGCAGTACTTC. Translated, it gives CASSSPYYQGSEQYF.

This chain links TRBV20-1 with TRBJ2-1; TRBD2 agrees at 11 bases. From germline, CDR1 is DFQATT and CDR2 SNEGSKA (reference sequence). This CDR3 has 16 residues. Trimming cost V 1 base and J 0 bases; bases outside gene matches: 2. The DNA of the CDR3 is TGCAGTGCTAGAGCTACTAGCGGGAGCTCCTACAATGAGCAGTTCTTC. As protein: CSARATSGSSYNEQFF.

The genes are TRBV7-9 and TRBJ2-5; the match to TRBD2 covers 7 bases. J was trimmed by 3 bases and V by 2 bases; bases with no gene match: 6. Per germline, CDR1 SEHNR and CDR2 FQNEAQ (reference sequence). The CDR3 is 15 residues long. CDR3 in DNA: TGTGCCAGCAGCTTATACGGCGGGGGAGAAGAGACCCAGTACTTC. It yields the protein CASSLYGGGEETQYF.

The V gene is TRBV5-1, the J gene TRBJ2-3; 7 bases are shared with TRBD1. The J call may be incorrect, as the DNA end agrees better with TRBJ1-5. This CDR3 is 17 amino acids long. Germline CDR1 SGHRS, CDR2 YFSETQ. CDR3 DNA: TGCGCCAGCAGGTCCCGGGACAGTTATCCCTGGACGGATACGCAGCATTTT. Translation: CASRSRDSYPWTDTQHF.

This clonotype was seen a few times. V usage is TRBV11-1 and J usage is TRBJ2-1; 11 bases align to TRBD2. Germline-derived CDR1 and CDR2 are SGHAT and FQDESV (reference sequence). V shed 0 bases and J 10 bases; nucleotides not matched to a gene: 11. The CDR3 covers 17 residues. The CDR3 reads CASSLADLAGGFWEQFF. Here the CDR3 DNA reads TGTGCCAGCAGCTTAGCCGATCTAGCGGGAGGATTCTGGGAGCAGTTCTTC.

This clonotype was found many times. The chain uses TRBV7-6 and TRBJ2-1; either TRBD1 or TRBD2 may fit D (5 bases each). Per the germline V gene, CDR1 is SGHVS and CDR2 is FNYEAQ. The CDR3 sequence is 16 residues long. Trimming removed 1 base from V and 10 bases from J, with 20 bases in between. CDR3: CASSLVLGDYKGEQFF. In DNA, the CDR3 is TGTGCCAGCAGCTTAGTTTTGGGGGATTATAAGGGGGAGCAGTTCTTC.

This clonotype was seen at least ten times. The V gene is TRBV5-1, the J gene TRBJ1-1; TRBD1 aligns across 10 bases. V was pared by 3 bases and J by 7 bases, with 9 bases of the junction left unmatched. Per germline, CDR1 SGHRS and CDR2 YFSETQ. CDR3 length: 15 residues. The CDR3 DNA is TGCGCCAGCAGCTCCCTCGGGACAGGGGAAGGTGAAGCTTTCTTT. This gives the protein CASSSLGTGEGEAFF.

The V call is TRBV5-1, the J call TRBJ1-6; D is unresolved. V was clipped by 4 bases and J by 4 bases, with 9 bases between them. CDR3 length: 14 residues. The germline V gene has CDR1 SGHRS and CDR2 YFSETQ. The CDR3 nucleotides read TGCGCCAGCAGCGGGCACCAATATAATTCACCCCTCCACTTT. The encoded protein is CASSGHQYNSPLHF.